The 18 T cell receptor beta chains listed next were all sequenced from one sample in a study of long-term antiretroviral therapy in people with HIV. Survey level was the resolution at which the v3.0 immunoSEQ assay ran. Assay used: immunoSEQ multiplex PCR; TCRdb lists only in-frame clones, some missing. The sample comprises 20,000 to 25,000 clones, roughly four fifths of which are singletons, and 10% to 15% rests with the top ten. Material: unsorted PBMCs, obtained less than 1.8 years before starting antiretroviral therapy. These receptors were taken from a woman aged 40 to 55 with HIV.

The chain combines TRBV2 with TRBJ2-7; maybe TRBD1 (5 bases). V gave up 0 bases and J gave up 9 bases, with 12 bases separating them. This CDR3 is built from 13 residues. CDR1 is SNHLY, CDR2 FYNNEI, per germline. CDR3 DNA: TGTGCCAGCAGTGAAGCGCTTCAGGGTGGGCAGTACTTC. Encoded protein: CASSEALQGGQYF.

The genes are TRBV6-5 and TRBJ2-7; TRBD2 is a possible D gene (6 bases). The CDR3 is made up of 14 amino acids. The V gene lost 2 bases and the J gene lost 6 bases, with 14 bases spanning the gap. The germline CDR1 and CDR2 sequences are MNHEY and SVGAGI. The CDR3 here is CASSYLGQGGEQYF. The CDR3 coding sequence is TGTGCCAGCAGTTACCTTGGGCAGGGAGGCGAGCAGTACTTC.

The chain is built from TRBV9 and TRBJ2-7; D may be TRBD1 or TRBD2 (5 bases each). Germline-derived CDR1 and CDR2 are SGDLS and YYNGEE. This CDR3 spans 15 amino acids. The V end lost 3 bases, the J end lost 6 bases, and 19 bases lay between the germline ends. CDR3 amino acids: CASSGTEGRGGEQYF. CDR3 DNA sequence: TGTGCCAGCAGCGGGACCGAGGGTCGTGGGGGCGAGCAGTACTTC.

This clone was recorded a few times. The gene calls are TRBV29-1 and TRBJ1-1, with D unclear. The CDR3 contains 10 residues. Germline CDR1 SQVTM, CDR2 ANQGSEA. The CDR3 bases are TGCCGAAGACAGAACACTGAAGCTTTCTTT. It is translated as CRRQNTEAFF.

The chain has TRBV5-1 and TRBJ2-4; 8 positions match TRBD2. V dropped 4 bases and J dropped 0; count of bases not matched to a gene: 6. The CDR3 sequence is 16 residues long. Looked up from germline, CDR1 is SGHRS and CDR2 is YFSETQ. CDR3 sequence reads: CASSPGGEIAKNIQYF. DNA for the CDR3: TGCGCCAGCAGCCCGGGAGGGGAGATAGCCAAAAACATTCAGTACTTC.

This clone occurred once. This chain joins TRBV10-3 and TRBJ2-7; 9 nucleotides match TRBD2. Looked up from germline, CDR1 is ENHRY and CDR2 is SYGVKD. V trimming: 4 bases; J trimming: 2 bases; junction bases outside the gene matches: 6. The CDR3 totals 15 residues. CDR3 loop: CAISGGLAATYEQYF. For the CDR3, the DNA is TGTGCCATCAGTGGGGGACTAGCAGCCACCTACGAGCAGTACTTC.

This chain uses TRBV29-1 with TRBJ1-2, with D perhaps matching TRBD1 (6 bases). V was clipped by 6 bases and J by 7 bases, with 15 bases between them. The CDR3 spans 12 residues. Germline V gene sequence: CDR1 SQVTM, CDR2 ANQGSEA. The CDR3 loop is CSVSLTGIGYTF. In nucleotides, the CDR3 is TGCAGCGTGTCCCTGACAGGCATTGGCTACACCTTC.

This sequence joins TRBV7-8 and TRBJ2-7, with TRBD2 matching 9 bases. Germline trimming cut 2 bases from V and 4 bases from J; bases unmatched to any gene: 9. The germline V gene encodes CDR1 SGHVS and CDR2 FQNEAQ. The CDR3 runs to 16 residues. CDR3 in amino acids: CASSLIVGGRAYEQYF. The CDR3 DNA reads TGTGCCAGCAGCTTAATCGTGGGCGGGAGGGCGTACGAGCAGTACTTC.

The chain links TRBV27 to TRBJ1-2; the D is unclear. V dropped 4 bases and J dropped 1 base, with 16 bases sitting between them. Germline assignment: CDR1 MNHEY and CDR2 SMNVEV (reference sequence). This CDR3 has 16 amino acids. CDR3 bases: TGTGCCAGCAGTTCGAACTCCGGCCCGAGTAACTATGGCTACACCTTC. Its translation is CASSSNSGPSNYGYTF.

The J gene is TRBJ1-6, the V gene TRBV6-4; perhaps TRBD1 as D (6 bases). Germline-derived CDR1 and CDR2 are MRHNA and SNTAGT. The CDR3 is 14 amino acids. The V gene lost 3 bases and the J gene lost 9 bases, with 12 bases spanning the gap. The CDR3 region has the DNA TGTGCCAGCAGTGAGTCGGGGGCGGGTTCACCCCTCCACTTT. Residues: CASSESGAGSPLHF.

With regard to this clone: At the DNA level, this CDR3 is encoded by other sequences in the same sample as well. The chain links TRBV7-2 to TRBJ2-5; D might be TRBD1 (6 bases). The V end lost 1 base, the J end lost 4 bases, and 7 bases lay between the germline ends. Germline-derived CDR1 and CDR2 are SGHTA and FQGNSA. The CDR3 consists of 13 residues. In DNA, the CDR3 is TGTGCCAGCAGCTTAGGGGGGCTAGAGACCCAGTACTTC. Its protein product is CASSLGGLETQYF.

The genes are TRBV10-3 and TRBJ1-2, with 7 bases fitting TRBD1. The CDR3 has 18 residues. V lost 2 bases to trimming and J lost 4 bases; unmatched junction nucleotides: 16. CDR1 ENHRY and CDR2 SYGVKD come from the germline V gene. The CDR3 here is CAISERRQGEGVSYGYTF. The CDR3 coding sequence is TGTGCCATCAGTGAGCGAAGACAGGGTGAAGGAGTTAGCTATGGCTACACCTTC.

The chain recombines TRBV5-1 with TRBJ2-7; TRBD2 agrees at 7 bases. The CDR3 is 15 amino acids. After removal of 0 bases from V and 3 bases from J, the junction contained 6 bases not matched to a gene. Looked up from germline, CDR1 is SGHRS and CDR2 is YFSETQ. This CDR3 reads CASSLAASGYYEQYF. The CDR3 region has the DNA TGCGCCAGCAGCTTGGCGGCTAGCGGATACTACGAGCAGTACTTC.

This clone was seen more than once but under ten times. The chain carries TRBV5-1 and TRBJ2-7, with no clear D. With 4 bases removed from V and 4 bases from J, the gap between germline ends came to 12 bases. The length of the CDR3 is 13 residues. Germline-derived CDR1 and CDR2 are SGHRS and YFSETQ. The CDR3 sequence: CASSPFGSYEQYF. The CDR3 bases are TGCGCCAGCAGCCCCTTCGGATCATACGAGCAGTACTTC.

This chain connects TRBV5-5 to TRBJ1-1; tentatively, D is TRBD1 (6 bases). Looked up from germline, CDR1 is SGHKS and CDR2 is YYEKEE (reference sequence). Trimming shortened V by 1 base and J by 5 bases, and 15 bases separated the two germline ends. This CDR3 is built from 15 residues. The CDR3 coding sequence is TGTGCCAGCAGCTTGTATGCAGGGGCGAATACTGAAGCTTTCTTT. Translated: CASSLYAGANTEAFF.

The rearrangement links TRBV7-9 to TRBJ2-7; 9 bases are a match to TRBD2. The V gene end was trimmed by 2 bases and the J gene end by 1 base; junction bases not matched to a gene: 0. Germline CDR1 SEHNR, CDR2 FQNEAQ (reference sequence). This CDR3 region has 14 residues. The CDR3 loop is CASSLTSGSYEQYF. CDR3 nucleotide sequence: TGTGCCAGCAGCTTAACTAGCGGGTCCTACGAGCAGTACTTC.

The rearrangement uses TRBV30 and TRBJ2-1; 10 bases are shared with TRBD2. With 3 bases clipped from V and 10 bases from J, the junction kept 6 bases outside the gene matches. CDR3 size: 13 residues. Germline V gene sequence: CDR1 GTSNPN, CDR2 SVGIG (reference sequence). CDR3 in amino acids: CAWRGLAGVEQFF. CDR3 bases: TGTGCCTGGAGAGGGCTAGCGGGAGTCGAGCAGTTCTTC. The variable domain in full, with the rest retrieved from reference TRBV30 and TRBJ2-1, is SQTIHQWPATLVQPVGSPLSLECTVEGTSNPNLYWYRQAAGRGLQLLFYSVGIGQISSEVPQNLSASRPQDRQFILSSKKLLLSDSGFYLCAWRGLAGVEQFFGPGTRLTVL.

This chain connects TRBV19 to TRBJ1-5, with no clear D. Germline loops: CDR1 LNHDA, CDR2 SQIVND (reference sequence). The CDR3 is 16 amino acids. Trimming pared 5 bases from V and 0 bases from J, leaving 14 bases between. CDR3 DNA sequence: TGTGCCAGTAGTGTGCGGGCAGTCGATAGCAATCAGCCCCAGCATTTT. Protein: CASSVRAVDSNQPQHF.